The entry below describes one TCR beta chain. 13 Jbeta primers and 60 Vbeta primers were used for the PCR. Only in-frame clones appear in the TCRdb table, and some are missing; sequencing was by immunoSEQ multiplex PCR. The sample yields roughly 97,000 clones, roughly 9.1% seen once. This entry belongs to a study of cytomegalovirus exposure and HLA in healthy donors. Per germline, CDR1 SEHNR and CDR2 FQNEAQ (reference sequence). The CDR3 has 15 residues. V was shortened by 0 bases and J by 4 bases, with 12 bases between the two germline ends. This chain joins TRBV7-9 and TRBJ1-1; D may be TRBD1 (5 bases). Sequenced sample: PBMCs. The receptor was isolated from a man between 40 and 49 years old in good health and CMV-seropositive. The CDR3 loop reads CASSLAQGLGTEAFF. The CDR3 nucleotides are TGTGCCAGCAGCTTAGCGCAGGGTCTGGGCACTGAAGCTTTCTTT.